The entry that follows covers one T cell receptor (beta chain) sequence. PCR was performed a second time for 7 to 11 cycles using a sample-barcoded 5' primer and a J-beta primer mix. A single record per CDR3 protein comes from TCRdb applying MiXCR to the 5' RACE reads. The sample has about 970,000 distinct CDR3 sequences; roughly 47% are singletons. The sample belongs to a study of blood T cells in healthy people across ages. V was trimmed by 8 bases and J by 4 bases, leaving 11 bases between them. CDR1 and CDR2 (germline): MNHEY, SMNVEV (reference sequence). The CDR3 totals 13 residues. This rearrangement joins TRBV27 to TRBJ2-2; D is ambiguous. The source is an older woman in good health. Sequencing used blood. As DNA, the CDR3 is TGTGCCAGCCAGATCAGTGGCACCGGGGAGCTGTTTTTT. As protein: CASQISGTGELFF.